These 32 T cell receptor beta chains came from one sample sequenced in a study of OX40 agonist ivuxolimab in advanced cancers. Sequencing used immunoSEQ multiplex PCR; TCRdb keeps in-frame clones, though not all of them. The sample yields approximately 17,000 clones, more than 80% seen once. Sequencing used CD4+ or CD8+ T cells sorted from blood, obtained in a trial of the OX40 agonist ivuxolimab. These TCRs come from an adult with an advanced solid tumor such as melanoma, head and neck, liver or kidney cancer.

The chain combines TRBV29-1 with TRBJ1-1; maybe TRBD1 (5 bases). V was pared by 6 bases and J by 2 bases, with 10 bases between. CDR3 length equals 12 residues. In germline, CDR1 is SQVTM, CDR2 ANQGSEA. The CDR3 is CSVGTINTEAFF. DNA for the CDR3: TGCAGCGTCGGGACGATTAACACTGAAGCTTTCTTT.

V is TRBV11-3 and J is TRBJ2-1; D is perhaps TRBD2 (6 bases). The V gene lost 5 bases and the J gene lost 0 bases, with 11 bases spanning the gap. Germline V lookup: CDR1 SGHNT, CDR2 YENEEA. The CDR3 extends over 15 amino acids. The CDR3 bases are TGTGCCAGCAGCCCGGGAGATAGCTCCTACAATGAGCAGTTCTTC. Translating it yields CASSPGDSSYNEQFF.

V and J are TRBV5-4 and TRBJ2-6; D is unresolved. Trimming removed 2 bases from V and 0 bases from J, with 3 bases in between. The germline V gene has CDR1 SGHNT and CDR2 YYREEE (reference sequence). The CDR3 runs to 14 residues. CDR3 bases: TGTGCCAGCAGCTTAGGCTCTGGGGCCAACGTCCTGACTTTC. Translation: CASSLGSGANVLTF.

The V gene is TRBV2, the J gene TRBJ2-7; TRBD1 aligns across 7 bases. The CDR3 is made up of 11 amino acids. V lost 10 bases to trimming and J lost 5 bases; unmatched junction nucleotides: 5. Germline V gene data show CDR1 as SNHLY and CDR2 as FYNNEI. The DNA for the CDR3 is TGTGCCACCCTAGGGGGCGACGAGCAGTACTTC. It yields the protein CATLGGDEQYF. Full variable domain (outside the CDR3, taken from reference TRBV2 and TRBJ2-7): EPEVTQTPSHQVTQMGQEVILRCVPISNHLYFYWYRQILGQKVEFLVSFYNNEISEKSEIFDDQFSVERPDGSNFTLKIRSTKLEDSAMYFCATLGGDEQYFGPGTRLTVT.

The chain combines TRBV7-9 with TRBJ1-4; tentatively, D is TRBD1 (5 bases). CDR3 length: 13 residues. From germline, CDR1 is SEHNR and CDR2 FQNEAQ (reference sequence). V was clipped by 0 bases and J by 10 bases, with 9 bases between them. CDR3 bases: TGTGCCAGCAGCTTAGCGGGACGGGGAAAACTGTTTTTT. Encoded protein: CASSLAGRGKLFF.

The chain combines TRBV6-5 with TRBJ2-5; D ambiguous. The CDR3 is 13 residues long. Germline V gene data show CDR1 as MNHEY and CDR2 as SVGAGI. V dropped 2 bases and J dropped 4 bases, with 8 bases sitting between them. The DNA for the CDR3 is TGTGCCAGCAGTTACAGGTTATCAGAGACCCAGTACTTC. Amino acid sequence: CASSYRLSETQYF.

On this clone: This could be a read error, since a much larger clone is one nucleotide away. CDR3 in amino acids: CARSLEGGGGYEQYF. The DNA for the CDR3 is TGTGCCCGCAGCTTAGAAGGGGGGGGAGGCTACGAGCAGTACTTC. The chain recombines TRBV13 with TRBJ2-7, with a possible D match to TRBD2 (7 bases). The V gene's germline CDR1 is PRHDT and CDR2 FYEKMQ (reference sequence). CDR3 size: 15 residues.

The rearrangement links TRBV6-5 to TRBJ2-1; D gene ambiguous. This CDR3 region has 11 residues. Germline V lookup: CDR1 MNHEY, CDR2 SVGAGI. Trimming left V 5 bases short and J 12 bases short, with 11 bases between. The CDR3 sequence: CASSAGPRQFF. The CDR3 nucleotides read TGTGCCAGCAGTGCCGGGCCCAGGCAGTTCTTC.

The chain joins TRBV18 to TRBJ2-3; D remains unclear. Germline lookup yields CDR1 KGHSH and CDR2 LQKENI. The CDR3 covers 15 residues. V shed 3 bases and J shed 4 bases, with 14 bases lying between them. CDR3 DNA: TGTGCCAGCTCACCCTCTGGGGATTTTGCAGATACGCAGTATTTT. It translates to CASSPSGDFADTQYF.

This clone is a singleton in its sample. The chain is built from TRBV9 and TRBJ2-1; tentatively, D is TRBD2 (5 bases). The CDR3 spans 11 residues. The germline CDR1 and CDR2 sequences are SGDLS and YYNGEE. Trimming took off 7 bases at V and 12 bases at J, with 14 bases between the two ends. CDR3 sequence: CASQVVLAQFF. In nucleotides, the CDR3 is TGTGCCAGCCAGGTCGTCCTAGCGCAGTTCTTC.

The table lists this clone with a few counts. The rearrangement uses TRBV5-1 and TRBJ2-3; TRBD1 is a possible D gene (6 bases). Germline lookup yields CDR1 SGHRS and CDR2 YFSETQ. Trimming took off 2 bases at V and 2 bases at J, with 15 bases between the two ends. The CDR3 consists of 16 residues. CDR3 coding DNA: TGCGCCAGCAGCTTAACGACAGGATTGCTCACAGATACGCAGTATTTT. Amino acid sequence: CASSLTTGLLTDTQYF. The variable domain in full, completed from reference TRBV5-1 and TRBJ2-3, reads KAGVTQTPRYLIKTRGQQVTLSCSPISGHRSVSWYQQTPGQGLQFLFEYFSETQRNKGNFPGRFSGRQFSNSRSEMNVSTLELGDSALYLCASSLTTGLLTDTQYFGPGTRLTVL.

The CDR3 here is CAWSLGGAFDNEQFF. The CDR3 DNA follows: TGTGCCTGGAGTCTAGGGGGCGCGTTTGACAATGAGCAGTTCTTC. The gene calls are TRBV30 and TRBJ2-1; 7 nucleotides match TRBD1. Trimming cost V 2 bases and J 5 bases; bases outside gene matches: 9. The germline V gene has CDR1 GTSNPN and CDR2 SVGIG (reference sequence). The CDR3 has 15 residues.

This rearrangement joins TRBV2 to TRBJ1-1; no clear D gene. Trimming took 2 bases from V and 1 from J, leaving 11 bases between them. The germline gives CDR1 SNHLY, CDR2 FYNNEI. This CDR3 is built from 15 residues. The CDR3 reads CASSEFFGRNTEAFF. As DNA, the CDR3 is TGTGCCAGCAGTGAATTCTTCGGCAGGAACACTGAAGCTTTCTTT.

The J gene is TRBJ2-6, the V gene TRBV28; D possibly uses TRBD1 or TRBD2 (5 bases each). CDR1 and CDR2 (germline): MDHEN, SYDVKM. The CDR3 runs to 15 residues. V lost 8 bases, J lost 1 base, and 12 bases lay in between. The CDR3 DNA reads TGTGCCAGCCGGGACGGACTTTCTGGGGCCAACGTCCTGACTTTC. Translating gives CASRDGLSGANVLTF.

The V and J genes are TRBV10-3 and TRBJ1-5; 9 bases align to TRBD1. The V gene's germline CDR1 is ENHRY and CDR2 SYGVKD. V trimming: 6 bases; J trimming: 4 bases; junction bases outside the gene matches: 7. The CDR3 is made up of 15 amino acids. The CDR3, as DNA: TGTGCCATCAGGCCCGGGACAGGGTCAAATCAGCCCCAGCATTTT. This codes for CAIRPGTGSNQPQHF.

The rearrangement links TRBV28 to TRBJ2-7; D call uncertain. This CDR3 has 12 amino acids. The germline CDR1 and CDR2 sequences are MDHEN and SYDVKM. V gave up 5 bases and J gave up 0 bases, with 5 bases separating them. The CDR3 region has the DNA TGTGCCAGCAGTCCCACCTCCTACGAGCAGTACTTC. Encoded protein: CASSPTSYEQYF. Complete variable domain (other parts from reference TRBV28 and TRBJ2-7): DVKVTQSSRYLVKRTGEKVFLECVQDMDHENMFWYRQDPGLGLRLIYFSYDVKMKEKGDIPEGYSVSREKKERFSLILESASTNQTSMYLCASSPTSYEQYFGPGTRLTVT.

This chain uses TRBV5-5 with TRBJ2-7, with D possibly TRBD2 on 6 matching bases. Per germline, CDR1 SGHKS and CDR2 YYEKEE (reference sequence). Trimming cost V 0 bases and J 0 bases, with 7 bases left between them. CDR3 length equals 14 residues. The CDR3: CASSLARGSYEQYF. In DNA, the CDR3 is TGTGCCAGCAGCTTGGCGCGGGGCTCCTACGAGCAGTACTTC. Drawing the rest from reference TRBV5-5 and TRBJ2-7, the complete variable domain is DAGVTQSPTHLIKTRGQQVTLRCSPISGHKSVSWYQQVLGQGPQFIFQYYEKEERGRGNFPDRFSARQFPNYSSELNVNALLLGDSALYLCASSLARGSYEQYFGPGTRLTVT.

This clone counts as medium-sized. The rearrangement links TRBV19 to TRBJ2-5; the match to TRBD1 covers 10 bases. Germline values: CDR1 LNHDA, CDR2 SQIVND (reference sequence). V shed 8 bases and J 5 bases; nucleotides not matched to a gene: 11. This CDR3 has 15 residues. The CDR3 is CASDTGTGELETQYF. CDR3 sequence (DNA): TGTGCCAGTGACACCGGGACAGGGGAACTGGAGACCCAGTACTTC.

The chain is built from TRBV7-9 and TRBJ2-7; D remains ambiguous. This CDR3 contains 12 residues. The germline V gene encodes CDR1 SEHNR and CDR2 FQNEAQ (reference sequence). With 0 bases removed from V and 4 bases from J, the gap between germline ends came to 4 bases. For the CDR3, the DNA is TGTGCCAGCAGCTTAGCTATTTACGAGCAGTACTTC. This sequence encodes CASSLAIYEQYF.

This rearrangement joins TRBV7-2 to TRBJ2-1; a weak D match, TRBD1 (6 bases). CDR1 and CDR2 (germline): SGHTA, FQGNSA. The CDR3 consists of 12 residues. The V and J ends lost 4 bases and 13 bases respectively, with 14 bases between them. In DNA, the CDR3 is TGTGCCAGCAGCTACACCCCGGGACAACAGTTCTTC. It encodes CASSYTPGQQFF.

This clone occurred a few times. The genes are TRBV7-9 and TRBJ1-2, with 8 bases that match TRBD1. CDR1 and CDR2 from the germline V gene are SEHNR and FQNEAQ (reference sequence). V dropped 5 bases and J dropped 6; count of bases not matched to a gene: 8. The CDR3 runs 14 residues. The DNA of the CDR3 is TGTGCCAGCAGCCACCCAACAGGGGGAGATGGCTACACCTTC. This codes for CASSHPTGGDGYTF.

This chain joins TRBV4-3 and TRBJ2-7; 9 bases match TRBD1. CDR3 length: 16 amino acids. V gave up 4 bases and J gave up 6 bases; unmatched junction bases: 13. Per the germline V gene, CDR1 is LGHNA and CDR2 is YSLEER. The CDR3 region has the DNA TGCGCCAGCAGCCCCCGGGCCAGGACAGGGGTGTTCGAGCAGTACTTC. Its translation is CASSPRARTGVFEQYF.

This chain connects TRBV18 to TRBJ2-4, with a tentative D call TRBD2 (6 bases). The CDR3 extends over 17 amino acids. V was cut by 6 bases and J by 6 bases, with 24 bases left in between. Germline-derived CDR1 and CDR2 are KGHSH and LQKENI. The CDR3 is CASSKGAGRWAGNIQYF. Here the CDR3 DNA reads TGTGCCAGCTCTAAAGGGGCGGGAAGGTGGGCTGGAAACATTCAGTACTTC.

The gene calls are TRBV12-5 and TRBJ2-7; 8 bases fit TRBD2. Germline CDR1 reads LGHNT; CDR2 reads FRNRAP. This CDR3 has 13 amino acids. The V segment lost 6 bases and the J segment 2 bases; nucleotides outside the gene matches: 3. The CDR3 DNA reads as TGTGCTAGTGGCAGCGGGAGTGCCTACGAGCAGTACTTC. Translated: CASGSGSAYEQYF.

As DNA, the CDR3 is TGTGCCAGCAGCTTAGGAGGGAACACTGAAGCTTTCTTT. Translated: CASSLGGNTEAFF. The V call is TRBV13, the J call TRBJ1-1, with D hard to call. This CDR3 region has 13 residues. Germline V CDR1 and CDR2: PRHDT, FYEKMQ (reference sequence). V lost 0 bases to trimming and J lost 1 base, with 3 bases between them. The whole variable domain, remainder taken from reference TRBV13 and TRBJ1-1, is AAGVIQSPRHLIKEKRETATLKCYPIPRHDTVYWYQQGPGQDPQFLISFYEKMQSDKGSIPDRFSAQQFSDYHSELNMSSLELGDSALYFCASSLGGNTEAFFGQGTRLTVV.

This clone has only a few counts. The genes are TRBV4-3 and TRBJ2-1, with D perhaps TRBD2 (7 bases). The CDR3 has 16 amino acids. V lost 4 bases to trimming and J lost 8 bases, with 21 bases between them. Germline CDR1 LGHNA, CDR2 YSLEER. The DNA of the CDR3 is TGCGCCAGCAGCCCAGGGGTGAGCGGGACCTTCCATGAGCAGTTCTTC. Residues: CASSPGVSGTFHEQFF.

The V and J genes are TRBV14 and TRBJ2-5, with D perhaps matching TRBD1 (6 bases). Trimming shortened V by 0 bases and J by 5 bases, and 13 bases separated the two germline ends. The CDR3 extends over 15 amino acids. Germline V CDR1 and CDR2: SGHDN, FVKESK. The CDR3 sequence: CASSQDLLGAETQYF. In DNA form, the CDR3 reads TGTGCCAGCAGCCAAGATCTCTTGGGGGCGGAGACCCAGTACTTC. The full variable domain, in which reference TRBV14 and TRBJ2-5 provide the parts outside the CDR3, is EAGVTQFPSHSVIEKGQTVTLRCDPISGHDNLYWYRRVMGKEIKFLLHFVKESKQDESGMPNNRFLAERTGGTYSTLKVQPAELEDSGVYFCASSQDLLGAETQYFGPGTRLLVL.

This chain joins TRBV6-1 and TRBJ1-2, with a tentative D call TRBD1 (5 bases). Trimming removed 6 bases from V and 6 bases from J, with 20 bases in between. The germline CDR1 and CDR2 sequences are MNHNS and SASEGT. CDR3 length equals 15 residues. The CDR3 nucleotides read TGTGCCAGCAGGGACAAGAGCGGGAGAGGAAATGGCTACACCTTC. It yields the protein CASRDKSGRGNGYTF.

This clone is medium-sized (0.01 to 0.1%) within its sample. V is TRBV4-1 and J is TRBJ2-1; D perhaps matches TRBD2 (6 bases). This CDR3 has 13 amino acids. In germline, CDR1 is MGHRA, CDR2 YSYEKL. Trimming removed 0 bases at V and 10 bases at J, with 10 bases between. In DNA form, the CDR3 reads TGCGCCAGCAGCCAAGATTACGCGGGGGAGCAGTTCTTC. This translates into CASSQDYAGEQFF.

The chain employs TRBV5-4 and TRBJ2-7; no clear D gene. The V end was cut by 4 bases, the J end by 5 bases, with 13 bases between. Germline V gene data show CDR1 as SGHNT and CDR2 as YYREEE (reference sequence). The CDR3 extends over 13 amino acids. The CDR3 protein is CASSTSSSNEQYF. The CDR3 DNA sequence: TGTGCCAGCAGCACGTCCAGTAGCAACGAGCAGTACTTC.

The J gene is TRBJ2-7, the V gene TRBV10-2, with D uncertain. Trimming stripped 3 bases from V and 1 base from J, with 10 bases between. This CDR3 spans 14 amino acids. Germline loops: CDR1 WSHSY, CDR2 SAAADI. Here the CDR3 DNA reads TGCGCCAGCAGTGATTTTCCCCGTTCCTACGAGCAGTACTTC. Its protein product is CASSDFPRSYEQYF.

This clone has a single count. The chain joins TRBV5-1 to TRBJ2-1, with 9 bases aligning to TRBD2. The CDR3 is 15 amino acids. With V trimmed by 9 bases and J by 6 bases, 13 bases remained unmatched. CDR1 and CDR2 from the germline V gene are SGHRS and YFSETQ. The CDR3 region is CATSVVSGSLNEQFF. CDR3 DNA sequence: TGCGCCACCTCAGTTGTTAGCGGGAGCCTCAATGAGCAGTTCTTC.